The next 30 T cell receptor beta chains were all read from a single sample in a study of molecular identifiers for immune sequencing clone quantification. TCRdb analysed the PCR reads with MiXCR anew, one entry per CDR3 protein. In the table there are approximately 63,000 distinct CDR3 sequences, roughly a fifth of which are singletons. The sample was naive CD8+ T cells from blood, with Jurkat cell RNA spiked in. Noted subset: FACS-sorted CD8+CD4-CCR7+CD45RA+ naive T cells. These receptors were obtained from a human donor in good health. Some libraries in this study had Jurkat cell RNA spiked in.

In this sample, this clonotype turned up many times. The chain employs TRBV12-3 or TRBV12-4 and TRBJ2-5, with D unclear. The CDR3 is made up of 14 amino acids. V lost 5 bases and J lost 0, with 10 bases in between. CDR3 bases: TGTGCCAGCAGTCCGACCCCGTACCAAGAGACCCAGTACTTC. The encoded protein is CASSPTPYQETQYF.

This clonotype came up many times. The chain is built from TRBV30 and TRBJ2-1, with TRBD1 as a possible D gene (6 bases). Germline V gene data show CDR1 as GTSNPN and CDR2 as SVGIG (reference sequence). Trimming pared 1 base from V and 10 bases from J, leaving 23 bases between. CDR3 length equals 16 residues. CDR3 in amino acids: CAWSAQGDIWGYEQFF. The CDR3 coding sequence is TGTGCCTGGAGTGCTCAAGGGGACATTTGGGGATACGAGCAGTTCTTC.

By sample fraction, this clonotype is medium-sized. The chain employs TRBV29-1 and TRBJ2-6, with D possibly called TRBD1 or TRBD2 (5 bases each). CDR1 and CDR2 from the germline V gene are SQVTM and ANQGSEA. This CDR3 has 15 amino acids. Trimming took 7 bases from V and 1 from J, leaving 14 bases between them. CDR3 in amino acids: CSARDLYSGANVLTF. The CDR3 DNA reads TGCAGCGCTAGGGACCTTTATTCTGGGGCCAACGTCCTGACTTTC. The whole variable domain, remainder taken from reference TRBV29-1 and TRBJ2-6, is SAVISQKPSRDICQRGTSLTIQCQVDSQVTMMFWYRQQPGQSLTLIATANQGSEATYESGFVIDKFPISRPNLTFSTLTVSNMSPEDSSIYLCSARDLYSGANVLTFGAGSRLTVL.

This clonotype was counted ten times or more. The rearrangement uses TRBV5-1 and TRBJ2-7; 8 bases fit TRBD2. The CDR3 loop spans 15 amino acids. Germline V gene data show CDR1 as SGHRS and CDR2 as YFSETQ. V was pared by 0 bases and J by 7 bases, with 9 bases of the junction left unmatched. The CDR3 reads CASSLAGGGAGEQYF. The CDR3 DNA sequence: TGCGCCAGCAGCTTGGCGGGGGGGGGCGCGGGGGAGCAGTACTTC. Complete variable domain (other parts from reference TRBV5-1 and TRBJ2-7): KAGVTQTPRYLIKTRGQQVTLSCSPISGHRSVSWYQQTPGQGLQFLFEYFSETQRNKGNFPGRFSGRQFSNSRSEMNVSTLELGDSALYLCASSLAGGGAGEQYFGPGTRLTVT.

Comments on this clonotype: No conserved phenylalanine or tryptophan is present at the end of the CDR3, so a read error is the likely explanation. The rearrangement joins TRBV7-8 to TRBJ2-1; 9 nucleotides line up with TRBD2. Trimming took 0 bases from V and 4 from J; bases not matched to a gene: 13. Germline CDR1 is SGHVS and CDR2 is FQNEAQ. The CDR3 sequence is 19 residues long. The CDR3 loop is CASSLALPTGGRGYNEQFS. The CDR3 nucleotides read TGTGCCAGCAGCTTAGCGTTGCCCACTGGCGGGAGGGGGTACAATGAGCAGTTCTCC.

Regarding this clonotype: This may be a read error: a much more frequent sequence differs by one nucleotide. The chain couples TRBV7-9 to TRBJ2-7; a possible D gene is TRBD1 (8 bases). The CDR3 totals 13 residues. Looked up from germline, CDR1 is SEHNR and CDR2 is FQNEAQ (reference sequence). CDR3 coding DNA: TGTGCCAGCGGACAGGGAGGGTCCTACGAGCCGTACTTC. Encoded protein: CASGQGGSYEPYF. Full variable domain (remainder filled in from reference TRBV7-9 and TRBJ2-7): DTGVSQNPRHKITKRGQNVTFRCDPISEHNRLYWYRQTLGQGPEFLTYFQNEAQLEKSRLLSDRFSAERPKGSFSTLEIQRTEQGDSAMYLCASGQGGSYEPYFGPGTRLTVT.

As for this clonotype: This may come from a read error, since a much larger clone is one base off. The V call is TRBV4-1, the J call TRBJ1-2, with 7 bases aligning to TRBD1. The CDR3 runs to 15 residues. V was clipped by 0 bases and J by 1 base; unmatched bases: 2. Per the germline V gene, CDR1 is MGHRA and CDR2 is YSYEKL. In DNA form, the CDR3 reads TGCGCCAGCAGCCAAGAACAGGGGAGTAACTATGGCTACACCTTC. Translated: CASSQEQGSNYGYTF.

This clonotype has at least ten counts. The V call is TRBV7-9, the J call TRBJ1-5; TRBD1 might be the D (5 bases). Germline lookup yields CDR1 SEHNR and CDR2 FQNEAQ (reference sequence). V was clipped by 5 bases and J by 3 bases, with 11 bases between them. The CDR3 covers 14 residues. CDR3 in amino acids: CASSPGGINQPQHF. The CDR3, as DNA: TGTGCCAGCAGCCCGGGGGGAATCAATCAGCCCCAGCATTTT.

This clonotype occurred a few times. A much larger clone lies a single base off, so this may be a read error. The gene calls are TRBV21-1 and TRBJ2-4; the table gives TRBD1 as D, unverified against the DNA. TRBV21-1 is labeled a pseudogene. The CDR3 contains 16 residues. The CDR3 region has the DNA TGTGCCTGCAGCATTCCGGGACCCCGTACCCAAAACATTCAGTACTTC. This sequence encodes CACSIPGPRTQNIQYF.

This clonotype was counted ten times or more. The J gene is TRBJ2-3, the V gene TRBV30; no clear D. Trimming took off 1 base at V and 0 bases at J, with 11 bases between the two ends. The CDR3 has 15 residues. The germline gives CDR1 GTSNPN, CDR2 SVGIG (reference sequence). CDR3 bases: TGTGCCTGGAGTGGCATTCCAACTAGCACAGATACGCAGTATTTT. Amino acids: CAWSGIPTSTDTQYF. Full variable domain (missing parts from reference TRBV30 and TRBJ2-3): SQTIHQWPATLVQPVGSPLSLECTVEGTSNPNLYWYRQAAGRGLQLLFYSVGIGQISSEVPQNLSASRPQDRQFILSSKKLLLSDSGFYLCAWSGIPTSTDTQYFGPGTRLTVL.

This clonotype was found once. This could be a read error, since a much larger clone is one nucleotide away. The chain links TRBV11-2 to TRBJ2-1; the D gene is possibly TRBD2 (6 bases). This CDR3 comprises 11 residues. The germline gives CDR1 SGHAT, CDR2 FQNNGV. DNA of the CDR3: TGTGCATGCGGGACCTACAATGGGCAGTTCTTC. The encoded protein is CACGTYNGQFF.

This clonotype has at least ten counts. V usage is TRBV7-2 and J usage is TRBJ2-7; TRBD2 might be the D (7 bases). V lost 5 bases to trimming and J lost 0 bases, with 11 bases between them. Germline CDR1 reads SGHTA; CDR2 reads FQGNSA. The CDR3 runs 14 residues. DNA for the CDR3: TGTGCCAGCAGCCCGGGGGGCTCCTCCTACGAGCAGTACTTC. Translating it yields CASSPGGSSYEQYF.

V is TRBV4-3 and J is TRBJ1-1; TRBD1 agrees at 7 bases. V was pared by 0 bases and J by 3 bases, with 4 bases of the junction left unmatched. Germline CDR1 reads LGHNA; CDR2 reads YSLEER. This CDR3 is 15 amino acids long. The CDR3 spells CASSQDRGAYTEAFF. The DNA for the CDR3 is TGCGCCAGCAGCCAAGACAGGGGGGCGTACACTGAAGCTTTCTTT.

In its sample, this clonotype was seen many times. The rearrangement uses TRBV3-1 and TRBJ2-7; TRBD2 matches at 12 bases. Germline V gene sequence: CDR1 LGHDT, CDR2 YNNKEL (reference sequence). V trimming: 3 bases; J trimming: 7 bases; junction bases outside the gene matches: 7. The CDR3 covers 15 residues. CDR3 sequence reads: CASSHVTSGRREQYF. Here the CDR3 DNA reads TGTGCCAGCAGCCATGTCACTAGCGGGAGGAGGGAGCAGTACTTC.

J is TRBJ1-4 and V is TRBV11-2; 7 bases agree with TRBD1. The CDR3 is made up of 15 amino acids. Germline CDR1 reads SGHAT; CDR2 reads FQNNGV. With 1 base clipped from V and 2 bases from J, the junction kept 1 base outside the gene matches. The CDR3 protein is CASSLVRGTNEKLFF. The CDR3 coding sequence is TGTGCCAGCAGCTTAGTCAGGGGGACTAATGAAAAACTGTTTTTT. The full variable domain, rest sourced from reference TRBV11-2 and TRBJ1-4, is EAGVAQSPRYKIIEKRQSVAFWCNPISGHATLYWYQQILGQGPKLLIQFQNNGVVDDSQLPKDRFSAERLKGVDSTLKIQPAKLEDSAVYLCASSLVRGTNEKLFFGSGTQLSVL.

A note on this clonotype: This sequence may be a read error, since a much larger clone differs from it by one base. The chain joins TRBV28 to TRBJ2-5; the match to TRBD1 covers 7 bases. Germline CDR1 and CDR2: MDHEN and SYDVKM. With V trimmed by 11 bases and J by 3 bases, 15 bases remained unmatched. CDR3 length: 15 residues. The CDR3 region has the DNA TGTGCCGGCACCCAACAGGGGATGTCCAAAGAGACCCAGTACTTC. It encodes CAGTQQGMSKETQYF.

The chain joins TRBV30 to TRBJ2-7; 8 bases map to TRBD2. CDR1 GTSNPN and CDR2 SVGIG come from the germline V gene (reference sequence). J was trimmed by 3 bases and V by 5 bases; bases with no gene match: 0. The CDR3 is made up of 11 amino acids. CDR3 in amino acids: CAWREGYEQYF. DNA of the CDR3: TGTGCCTGGCGGGAGGGCTACGAGCAGTACTTC.

In this sample, this clonotype turned up a few times. One base away lies a much larger clone, so this may be a sequencing read error. This CDR3 fails to terminate in the conserved phenylalanine or tryptophan, so it likely reflects a read error. The chain recombines TRBV20-1 with TRBJ2-7; D is possibly TRBD1 or TRBD2 (5 bases each). The CDR3 runs to 12 residues. The germline V gene has CDR1 DFQATT and CDR2 SNEGSKA (reference sequence). The V and J ends lost 6 bases and 7 bases respectively, with 16 bases between them. CDR3: CSARPGSGEQYS. The CDR3 DNA is TGCAGTGCCAGACCAGGGTCGGGGGAGCAGTACTCC.

This clonotype was counted a few times. The V call is TRBV5-1, the J call TRBJ2-1; a weak D match, TRBD1 (6 bases). Germline CDR1 is SGHRS and CDR2 is YFSETQ. This CDR3 is built from 15 residues. Trimming shortened V by 2 bases and J by 0 bases, and 9 bases separated the two germline ends. DNA for the CDR3: TGCGCCAGCAGCTTAACAGGGAGCTCCTACAATGAGCAGTTCTTC. Its protein product is CASSLTGSSYNEQFF.

The chain employs TRBV12-3 or TRBV12-4 and TRBJ2-2; 11 bases map to TRBD2. CDR3 length: 15 amino acids. V trimming: 3 bases; J trimming: 8 bases; junction bases outside the gene matches: 5. This CDR3 reads CASSFPSSGRGELFF. Here the CDR3 DNA reads TGTGCCAGCAGTTTTCCCTCTAGCGGGAGGGGGGAGCTGTTTTTT.

This clonotype has at least ten counts. The chain recombines TRBV11-2 with TRBJ2-3; 8 bases are shared with TRBD2. The V gene's germline CDR1 is SGHAT and CDR2 FQNNGV. This CDR3 has 17 amino acids. V gave up 0 bases and J gave up 4 bases; unmatched junction bases: 9. This CDR3 reads CASSLDLGTSDADTQYF. DNA of the CDR3: TGTGCCAGCAGCTTAGATCTGGGGACTAGTGACGCAGATACGCAGTATTTT.

This clonotype was seen only a few times. The V gene is TRBV7-3, the J gene TRBJ2-1; D is perhaps TRBD1 (6 bases). Between the trimmed V and J ends, which lost 5 bases and 0 bases, there was a span of 14 bases. Germline lookup yields CDR1 SGHTA and CDR2 FQGTGA. CDR3 length: 16 residues. The CDR3 region has the DNA TGTGCCAGCAGCCCAGGGGCGGCTAGCTCCTACAATGAGCAGTTCTTC. It is translated as CASSPGAASSYNEQFF.

This clonotype was seen only a few times. A much larger clonotype is one base distant, so this may be a read error. CDR3: CASSPTGDPNEKLFF. CDR3 nucleotides: TGCGCCAGCAGCCCTACAGGGGACCCTAATGAAAAACTGTTTTTT. This chain uses TRBV4-1 with TRBJ1-4; 7 bases match TRBD1. This CDR3 has 15 residues. Germline values: CDR1 MGHRA, CDR2 YSYEKL. The J segment lost 3 bases and the V segment lost 4 bases, leaving 5 bases of the junction unmatched.

Concerning this clonotype itself: This may be a read error: a much more frequent sequence differs by one nucleotide. The chain links TRBV19 to TRBJ2-5, with 9 bases matching TRBD1. Germline V gives CDR1 LNHDA, CDR2 SQIVND (reference sequence). This CDR3 region has 16 residues. This chain's CDR3 is CAGSILGTGKGETQYF. CDR3 sequence (DNA): TGTGCCGGTAGTATCTTAGGGACAGGGAAGGGAGAGACCCAGTACTTC.

At least ten counts were recorded for this clonotype. The chain couples TRBV7-9 to TRBJ2-7; 11 bases match TRBD1. The ends lost 5 bases at V and 6 bases at J; junction bases unmatched: 12. This CDR3 comprises 16 residues. The germline CDR1 and CDR2 sequences are SEHNR and FQNEAQ (reference sequence). The CDR3 DNA reads as TGTGCCAGCAGCCCCAACCCGGGACAGGGGGTTTGCGAGCAGTACTTC. Protein product: CASSPNPGQGVCEQYF.

As for this clonotype: This may come from a read error, since a much larger clone is one base off. The chain carries TRBV27 and TRBJ2-1; TRBD2 matches 8 bases. Trimming at V came to 8 bases and at J to 8 bases, leaving 11 bases not matched to a gene. Germline CDR1 is MNHEY and CDR2 is SMNVEV (reference sequence). The length of the CDR3 is 14 residues. CDR3 sequence (DNA): TGTGCCAGCCGGGGACTAGTGGGAGTCCATGAGCAGTTCTTC. Its translation is CASRGLVGVHEQFF.

This clonotype was seen repeatedly, ten times or more. The chain recombines TRBV14 with TRBJ2-7; 9 bases are shared with TRBD1. Germline assignment: CDR1 SGHDN and CDR2 FVKESK. The trim removed 7 bases at V and 1 base at J, leaving 5 bases unmatched. CDR3 length: 14 amino acids. CDR3 nucleotide sequence: TGTGCCAGCACGCCCGGGACAGGGTCCTACGAGCAGTACTTC. Residues: CASTPGTGSYEQYF.

This clonotype was observed many times. CDR3 sequence: CASRGLPYNEQFF. CDR3 DNA: TGTGCCAGCCGGGGGCTCCCCTACAATGAGCAGTTCTTC. The chain carries TRBV7-9 and TRBJ2-1; possibly TRBD1 or TRBD2 for D (6 bases each). The V end was cut by 8 bases, the J end by 2 bases, with 10 bases between. The CDR3 covers 13 residues. Germline CDR1 and CDR2: SEHNR and FQNEAQ (reference sequence).

The chain has TRBV20-1 and TRBJ2-1; 13 positions match TRBD2. CDR3 size: 18 residues. From germline, CDR1 is DFQATT and CDR2 SNEGSKA (reference sequence). After removal of 3 bases from V and 8 bases from J, the junction contained 16 bases not matched to a gene. CDR3 nucleotide sequence: TGCAGTGCTAGCCCCCCACTAGCGGGAGGGCCTTATGGCGATGAGCAGTTCTTC. Translated, it gives CSASPPLAGGPYGDEQFF.

This clonotype came up many times. The J gene is TRBJ2-1, the V gene TRBV6-2 or TRBV6-3; D possibly uses TRBD1 or TRBD2 (5 bases each). Per the germline V gene, CDR1 is MNHEY and CDR2 is SVGEGT. This CDR3 spans 13 amino acids. The V and J ends lost 2 bases and 9 bases respectively, with 11 bases between them. The CDR3 bases are TGTGCCAGCAGTTACACCGGGACGGGTGAGCAGTTCTTC. It translates to CASSYTGTGEQFF.